A few counts support the clone carrying this TCR beta chain. The sample originates from a study of T cells after yellow fever vaccination. TCRdb processed the 5' RACE reads anew with MiXCR; each CDR3 protein has one entry. The sample lists 310,000 or so distinct CDR3 sequences, around 6.8% seen once, with about 18% in the top ten. Germline V gene lookup returns CDR1 MGHRA and CDR2 YSYEKL. The CDR3 extends over 15 amino acids. Trimming cost V 3 bases and J 9 bases; bases outside gene matches: 9. This clonotype originated in a man younger than 35 who received the YFV17D yellow fever vaccine. Source: PBMCs, taken about 49 days after the first yellow fever vaccination. This chain links TRBV4-1 with TRBJ2-1; 9 bases are a match to TRBD2. CDR3 in amino acids: CASSQIAGARGEQFF. Written as DNA, the CDR3 is TGCGCCAGCAGCCAGATAGCGGGGGCACGTGGTGAGCAGTTCTTC.